This TCR beta chain was obtained from a study of T cell responses to AZD1222 COVID-19 vaccine (dated by TCRdb to about 2021). Regarding the complete study: AZD1222 recipients given second doses at about 4 weeks or at about 12 weeks were pooled, since spike-specific TCR depth and breadth were not found to differ between the two schedules. Enrollment into the trials was organized by age into subgroups of 18-55, 56-69 and 70-plus years, and those subgroups contained roughly 150, 30 and 60 TCR-sequenced participants, respectively. TCR sequencing covered 230 to 250 trial participants: roughly 200 given two doses of AZD1222 and 26 given two doses of MenACWY control vaccine.

With respect to this clone: The clone's antigen remains unknown. Base quality data are lacking; no much larger clone is found one base away.

The CDR3 regions of human TCRbeta chains were analyzed by immunosequencing. On the study's bioinformatics: TCRs in the repertoires were compared against a reference library of SARS-CoV-2-specific TCRs that had been generated with the MIRA antigen-specificity platform. Breadth meant the fraction of unique TCRs that were SARS-CoV-2-associated, whereas depth meant the fraction of total T cells that were SARS-CoV-2-associated. Using the MIRA data, each spike-specific TCR was assigned both to the spike region to which the TCR was reactive and to a CD4 or CD8 class. Log10-transformed breadth and depth values were compared by one-way ANOVA with Sidak's multiple comparisons tests. TCRdb re-hosts the immuneACCESS table, in-frame sequences only. Its copies lack some clones; in the studies checked, an unresolved V gene accounts for under half of them, and the cause for the rest is not known. V and J calls and clone size are as listed in that table; D and trimming were resolved from the DNA. Recorded for this sample are about 92,000 clones; 85% to 90% of them occurred a single time. Approximately 25% of the sample is taken by the ten largest.

The intended sense of this specimen's time point label: baseline before first vaccination. Samples from vaccinated people were obtained from the UK trials COV001 and COV002, which included a single-blind randomized controlled phase 2/3 trial of AZD1222 (ChAdOx1 nCoV-19) in healthy adults. For TCRbeta chain sequencing, PBMC samples from trial participants were taken at day 0 and at day 28 after the second dose. There are 14 amino acids in the CDR3, from cysteine to phenylalanine inclusive. CDR3 DNA is the only sequence kept; it has 42 bases, read in frame from the first base. CDR1 SGDLS and CDR2 YYNGEE were looked up in the germline V gene. V and J lose 3 bases and 4 bases, and a span of 10 bases separates them. Paper-wide results and their limitations: Most participants were white British and females outnumbered males, and the authors suggested that clonal diversity may have been underestimated. Conclusions about previously exposed vaccinees are limited because only six or seven AZD1222 recipients were SARS-CoV-2 seropositive at baseline. Vaccine-associated CD4 TCRs spanned the whole spike protein, with dominant responses in regions 160-218 and 743-854. Because no day 14 peak-response samples were available, the repertoires could be characterized only after the peak T cell response. In the small 56-69-year group, the increase in depth fell short of significance, most likely because of low power. Reportedly, close to half of the unique spike-specific TCRs recognized epitopes lying outside the regions that are mutated in the B.1.351 and B.1.1.7 variants. A significant rise in spike-specific TCR breadth and depth was observed after two AZD1222 doses relative to day 0 and relative to MenACWY recipients.

The chain was built from TRBV9 and TRBJ1-4; perhaps TRBD1 is the D gene, with 6 bases matching. The sequence came from an adult in good health. Here the sequenced sample was peripheral blood, taken on day 0 of AZD1222 vaccination. The nucleotide sequence is TGTGCCAGCAGCGAACAGGGCATTAATGAAAAACTGTTTTTT. It specifies CASSEQGINEKLFF.